The clone carrying this T cell receptor (beta chain) was seen at least ten times. The J segment lost 2 bases and the V segment lost 6 bases, leaving 4 bases of the junction unmatched. The CDR3 is made up of 14 amino acids. In germline, CDR1 is MNHNS, CDR2 SASEGT. This entry belongs to a study of T-cell memory formation after mild COVID-19. TCRdb fed the 5' RACE reads into MiXCR, producing one record per CDR3 protein. The sample lists approximately 300,000 distinct CDR3 sequences, approximately 8.4% occurring once. This rearrangement joins TRBV6-1 to TRBJ2-1; 7 bases fit TRBD1. Sequenced: PBMCs or a T cell subset sorted from them (not recorded which). The receptor's source is a man aged 18 to 30 who had mild COVID-19 (a few samples of this study predate the infection). Cell type and time point are not known. The CDR3 nucleotides read TGTGCCAGCAGGACGACAGGGACCTACAATGAGCAGTTCTTC. Translated, it gives CASRTTGTYNEQFF.